This TCR beta chain came from a study of T cell changes during pregnancy in multiple sclerosis. The germline V gene encodes CDR1 SGHTS and CDR2 YDEGEE. The CDR3 loop spans 17 amino acids. The trim removed 4 bases at V and 4 bases at J, leaving 12 bases unmatched. Generated by immunoSEQ multiplex PCR, the TCRdb table keeps only in-frame clones and is missing some. The sample lists approximately 82,000 clones, 80% to 95% occurring once. Specimen: CD4+ T cells from peripheral blood mononuclear cells, collected in the second trimester of pregnancy. The V gene is TRBV5-8, the J gene TRBJ2-3; 10 bases fit TRBD2. The TCR originated in a female donor with multiple sclerosis, enrolled in a pregnancy study. In nucleotides, the CDR3 is TGTGCCAGCAGCCGGAGGCCTAGCGGGAGTACGGCAGATACGCAGTATTTT. Translated, it gives CASSRRPSGSTADTQYF.